This TCR beta chain appears in the sequencing data of a study of blood T cell repertoires in COVID-19. Clones were sequenced by immunoSEQ multiplex PCR, and TCRdb holds only the in-frame ones, with some missing. The sample comprises roughly 300,000 clones, just under 90% of which are singletons, and about 2% rests with the top ten. This clone was counted between two and nine times. This CDR3 comprises 15 residues. Germline V gives CDR1 MDHEN, CDR2 SYDVKM. V lost 5 bases, J lost 10 bases, and 20 bases lay in between. The sequence was collected from a young woman with COVID-19, enrolled during active disease. The J gene is TRBJ1-4, the V gene TRBV28; D possibly corresponds to TRBD1 (6 bases). Specimen: peripheral blood. The DNA of the CDR3 is TGTGCCAGCAGTCCCTACAGGGCTCTGCTGGGAAAACTGTTTTTT. Protein sequence: CASSPYRALLGKLFF.